The present entry profiles one TCR beta chain with its context. This clonotype was detected ten times or more. The specificity of this receptor is unknown. Per-base qualities were not stored, and no clone one base away is much larger. The data originate from a study of human T cells and chemical hapten exposure (dated by TCRdb to the early 2020s). Background on the whole study: For sensitization, 2% DPC in acetone was applied to a roughly 2 cm by roughly 2 cm area of upper inner arm skin. Patient blood was sampled pre-sensitization (week 0) and at 2, 6 and about 24 weeks after DPC sensitization. Patients additionally received weekly therapeutic DPC doses to the scalp throughout the approximately 24-week study period. The study tracked peripheral blood TCR repertoire changes in vivo during primary and secondary sensitization to the hapten diphenylcyclopropenone (DPC) in alopecia patients. The patient cohort, mostly female, included alopecia areata with under or over 50% scalp involvement, alopecia totalis and alopecia universalis. For TCR sequencing, blood came from about 29 alopecia patients at anywhere from one to four time points (pre-sensitization, 2, 6 and 24 weeks). Patch testing was done on the upper back using Finn chambers containing 0.01% DPC, and results were scored after 6 days according to International Contact Dermatitis Research Group standards. Libraries were combined into a pool for sequencing, and differences in TCR yield between samples came mainly from small differences in library volumes within the pool. For every blood RNA sample, sequencing covered both the TCR alpha and TCR beta chains. Points the paper makes about the study in general: Because every patient had alopecia, a presumed autoimmune disease, the patients' immune response might differ from that of healthy individuals. The number of TCRs above 1 in 1000 frequency did not change with DPC sensitization; there was no evidence of global repertoire structure alterations. Significantly more large CDR3 similarity clusters were formed by expanded TCRs than by pre-sensitization or healthy control sets, consistent with antigen-driven responses. A positive correlation was found between the number of PT1 expanded TCRs and patch test score, with significance reached at thresholds 8, 16 and 32 but not 4. After repeated subsampling, the strength of the expansion versus patch-test correlation and the threshold at which it became significant changed.

The library was built by means of RACE. Sequencer: NextSeq 500. During library preparation, unique molecular identifiers were attached to individual cDNA molecules so that TCRs could be counted quantitatively and reproducibly. Processing in the source paper ran as follows. Samples had a median of approximately 96,000 TCRs, with a range from 23,224 to 690,600. The Decombinator software suite was used to annotate V, J and CDR3 in the TCR reads. To make PS versus PT1 abundance plots, every sample was subsampled to the same number of TCRs (28,000). TCRs were defined as expanded if absent before sensitization and observed at least eight times at the 2-week time point. Starting from the raw public reads, TCRdb applied fastp trimming at Q25, assembled clones with MiXCR and retained in-frame beta chains. Each CDR3 protein gets just one entry, which takes the most common genes and DNA from the rows behind it. Here the V and J calls rest on TCRdb's processing, not on the authors' analysis. This sample is represented by just under 40,000 distinct CDR3 sequences; roughly 13% of them were singletons. About 2.3% of the sample is held by the ten biggest clonotypes.

Reading the label with the study, this specimen's time point is: patch test 3, about 24 weeks after DPC sensitization. The treatment or condition label, read with the paper, signifies: therapeutic diphenylcyclopropenone sensitization with weekly scalp DPC. Unfractionated whole blood was collected in Tempus Blood RNA tubes, and total RNA was extracted from that blood. At every patch-test visit, the blood draw took place before the patch test was put on. Patients were considered eligible if aged 18 to 70, diagnosed with alopecia and deemed suitable for DPC therapy, and patients were excluded if pregnant. V ends up 5 bases short and J 6 bases short, with an unmatched junction base count of 5. Based on the germline V gene, the CDR1 and CDR2 sequences are SNHLY and FYNNEI. From the cysteine up to the phenylalanine, the CDR3 has a length of 14 residues. Of all the DNA, just the CDR3 is kept, 42 bases in frame from base 1.

Recombination linked TRBV2 to TRBJ2-2, and 8 junctional nucleotides match TRBD2. This specimen was whole blood, taken in connection with sensitization to the hapten diphenylcyclopropenone (DPC). The sequence derives from a woman aged 40 to 50 with alopecia areata. Some clones in this sample may be carry-over from other donors' samples. The sequenced DNA: TGTGCCAGCAGTAACGGGAGGGCCGCCGGGGAGCTGTTTTTT. Its translation is CASSNGRAAGELFF.